The 8 T cell receptor beta chains reported below all come from one sample, sequenced in a study of Ad26.COV2.S vaccination and SARS-CoV-2 variants. Using immunoSEQ multiplex PCR, the repertoire was profiled, and TCRdb retains in-frame clones only, with some absent. The sample records about 350,000 clones, about 85% being singletons. The treatment is: roughly 19 received Ad26.COV2.S at low or high dose, single or two shots; about 5 received placebo; per-sample allocation not given. Sample collection was performed on day 63 after the first vaccine or placebo injection. Sequenced material: peripheral blood, taken in a trial of Ad26.COV2.S vaccine versus placebo. Every receptor here comes from a person aged 18-65 years who received the Ad26.COV2.S COVID-19 vaccine or a placebo.

The chain has TRBV27 and TRBJ1-2; D is ambiguous. There are 13 residues in the CDR3. The germline V and J ends were trimmed by 4 bases and 2 bases, with 8 bases remaining between them. Germline CDR1 is MNHEY and CDR2 is SMNVEV (reference sequence). DNA of the CDR3: TGTGCCAGCAGTTCGTCGGGAAACTATGGCTACACCTTC. Translation gives CASSSSGNYGYTF.

The sample holds one count of this clone. V gene TRBV28 combines with J gene TRBJ1-6; D is undetermined. V was cut by 10 bases and J by 10 bases, with 14 bases left in between. The germline gives CDR1 MDHEN, CDR2 SYDVKM. The CDR3 extends over 12 amino acids. CDR3 amino acids: CATVEWGSPLHF. The CDR3 region has the DNA TGTGCCACCGTAGAGTGGGGATCACCCCTCCACTTT.

V gene TRBV7-9 combines with J gene TRBJ2-5; 11 nucleotides agree with TRBD2. Germline V gene sequence: CDR1 SEHNR, CDR2 FQNEAQ (reference sequence). The junction had 6 bases not matched to a gene; V was cut back by 4 bases and J by 2 bases. There are 16 residues in the CDR3. The CDR3 sequence is CASSSTTSGKQETQYF. As DNA, the CDR3 is TGTGCCAGCAGCTCGACGACTAGCGGGAAACAAGAGACCCAGTACTTC.

This chain connects TRBV4-3 to TRBJ1-3; D is possibly TRBD1 (5 bases). Germline V gene sequence: CDR1 LGHNA, CDR2 YSLEER. V was cut by 0 bases and J by 0 bases, with 12 bases left in between. CDR3 length equals 17 residues. CDR3 sequence (DNA): TGCGCCAGCAGCCAAGAGCCCCAGGGTGTCTCTGGAAACACCATATATTTT. As protein: CASSQEPQGVSGNTIYF.

The chain has TRBV27 and TRBJ2-5; D uncertain. CDR3 length: 15 residues. Germline CDR1 reads MNHEY; CDR2 reads SMNVEV (reference sequence). Trimming removed 5 bases from V and 2 bases from J, with 15 bases in between. Written as DNA, the CDR3 is TGTGCCAGCAGTACCCGGACCCTCCTTCAAGAGACCCAGTACTTC. It yields the protein CASSTRTLLQETQYF.

This clone was recorded once. At the DNA level, this CDR3 is encoded by other sequences in the same sample as well. This chain connects TRBV15 to TRBJ2-7; the D gene is possibly TRBD1 (6 bases). Germline lookup yields CDR1 LNHNV and CDR2 YYDKDF (reference sequence). Trimming removed 0 bases from V and 2 bases from J, with 11 bases in between. The CDR3 is 15 residues long. The CDR3 spells CATSRDPTGTYEQYF. The CDR3 nucleotides are TGTGCCACCAGCAGAGATCCGACAGGAACCTACGAGCAGTACTTC.

This chain connects TRBV7-8 to TRBJ1-5; possible D gene TRBD1, 6 bases. Between the trimmed V and J ends, which lost 0 bases and 7 bases, there was a span of 13 bases. Germline V gives CDR1 SGHVS, CDR2 FQNEAQ. The length of the CDR3 is 15 residues. CDR3 bases: TGTGCCAGCAGCTTAGCGGTACAGGGTGTCCAGCCCCAGCATTTT. Its protein is CASSLAVQGVQPQHF.

The rearrangement uses TRBV10-3 and TRBJ2-1; 7 nucleotides match TRBD1. Germline loops: CDR1 ENHRY, CDR2 SYGVKD. V was clipped by 4 bases and J by 6 bases; unmatched bases: 9. This CDR3 is 15 amino acids long. The CDR3 DNA is TGTGCCATCAGTGGGACAGACAGGGCAAGCAATGAGCAGTTCTTC. This sequence encodes CAISGTDRASNEQFF.